This is a list of T cell receptor beta chains from one sample in a study of cytomegalovirus exposure and HLA in healthy donors. TCRdb's copy holds only in-frame clones and misses some; the assay was immunoSEQ multiplex PCR. In the table there are about 98,000 clones, less than 85% of which are singletons. Input material: PBMCs. These receptors were collected from a male donor in good health and CMV-seronegative. Each CDR3 is given with its conserved first and last residue. D genes are given only for firm matches. Clone size is given for some rows only: seen once, a few or many times, or a class if the clone is expanded.

TRBV28,TRBJ1-1,15,-,-,TGTGCCAGCAGTTTGTATCTCCGGACGGGGAATGAAGCTTTCTTT,CASSLYLRTGNEAFF
TRBV2,TRBJ1-1,15,-,-,TGTGCCAGCAGTGTTGAACAGCCAGCGAACACTGAAGCTTTCTTT,CASSVEQPANTEAFF
TRBV4-1,TRBJ2-7,13,-,-,TGCGCCAGCAGCCCTACTACTAGCCGCGAGCAGTACTTC,CASSPTTSREQYF
TRBV10-3,TRBJ2-5,15,TRBD2,-,TGTGCCATCAGTGAGTACGCGGGAGGTAGGGAGACCCAGTACTTC,CAISEYAGGRETQYF
TRBV29-1,TRBJ2-7,16,-,-,TGCAGCGTCGATCCCTTTCTCATGACAGGAACTCGGGAGCAGTACTTC,CSVDPFLMTGTREQYF
TRBV18,TRBJ2-7,14,TRBD1,once,TGTGCCAGCTCGGACTCTACAGGGGAATCCGAGCAGTACTTC,CASSDSTGESEQYF
TRBV29-1,TRBJ1-6,13,-,-,TGCAGCGTGGGGGAGGGGGGAAATTCACCCCTCCACTTT,CSVGEGGNSPLHF
TRBV5-4,TRBJ2-5,15,TRBD1,-,TGTGCCAGCAGCTCACTAAGGACAGGGCCAGAGACCCAGTACTTC,CASSSLRTGPETQYF
TRBV30,TRBJ1-5,15,-,-,TGTGCCTGGAGTGTGGGCAGTCAAGGTTTTCAGCCCCAGCATTTT,CAWSVGSQGFQPQHF
TRBV30,TRBJ2-2,15,TRBD1,few,TGTGCCTGGAGAAACAGGGGGAGGAGCACCGGGGAGCTGTTTTTT,CAWRNRGRSTGELFF
TRBV6-5,TRBJ2-3,15,TRBD2,-,TGTGCCAGCAGACGTCTAGCGGGTAGCACAGATACGCAGTATTTT,CASRRLAGSTDTQYF
TRBV7-2,TRBJ2-5,15,-,once,TGTGCCAGCAGCTTAGGAGGGCAGATACAAGAGACCCAGTACTTC,CASSLGGQIQETQYF
TRBV5-1,TRBJ1-2,16,-,-,TGCGCCAGCAGCTTGGCCGGTAGGGGCCTAAACTATGGCTACACCTTC,CASSLAGRGLNYGYTF
TRBV5-4,TRBJ2-1,14,TRBD2,once,TGTGCCAGCAGCCCCTCGCCTAGCGGCAATGAGCAGTTCTTC,CASSPSPSGNEQFF
TRBV4-3,TRBJ2-1,18,TRBD2,-,TGCGCCAGCAGCCAAGGCACTGGACTAGCGGACTCCTACAATGAGCAGTTCTTC,CASSQGTGLADSYNEQFF
TRBV4-1,TRBJ2-7,14,-,-,TGCGCCAGCAGCCAAGAAGCGAGGGGGAACGAGCAGTACTTC,CASSQEARGNEQYF
TRBV29-1,TRBJ1-2,11,-,few,TGCAGCGTTGGTCTCAGGGGTGGCTACACCTTC,CSVGLRGGYTF
TRBV6-1,TRBJ2-3,11,-,-,TGTGCCAGCTCTAGGACAGATACGCAGTATTTT,CASSRTDTQYF
TRBV27,TRBJ2-1,13,-,-,TGTGCCAGCAGTTTTGACTTCTACAATGAGCAGTTCTTC,CASSFDFYNEQFF
TRBV2,TRBJ1-5,15,-,-,TGTGCCAGCAGCCCACAGGGTCCTAGCAATCAGCCCCAGCATTTT,CASSPQGPSNQPQHF
TRBV28,TRBJ2-7,13,TRBD1,once,TGTGCCAGCAGTCTACAGGGGGCGCGTGAGCAGTACTTC,CASSLQGAREQYF
TRBV28,TRBJ1-5,18,-,few,TGTGCCAGCAGTTCAAGACGTCGGACAGTTAAAAGGAATCAGCCCCAGCATTTT,CASSSRRRTVKRNQPQHF
TRBV7-9,TRBJ1-4,12,-,-,TGTTCCAGCAGCTCCTATAATGAAAAACTGTTTTTT,CSSSSYNEKLFF
TRBV13,TRBJ2-7,11,-,-,TGTGCCAGCAGCTTTGGTCGCGGGCAGTACTTC,CASSFGRGQYF
TRBV9,TRBJ2-3,15,-,-,TGTGCCAGCAGCGTAGGTAGTAGCGAAACAGATACGCAGTATTTT,CASSVGSSETDTQYF
TRBV27,TRBJ2-7,14,-,few,TGTGCCAGCAGCCCGCCAAACAGGTGGAACGAGCAGTACTTC,CASSPPNRWNEQYF
TRBV28,TRBJ1-2,14,-,-,TGTGCCAGCAGTGCCCCCAACAGGGTGAGAGGCTACACCTTC,CASSAPNRVRGYTF
TRBV27,TRBJ1-1,18,TRBD1,-,TGTGCCAGCAGTTTATCGTACAGGGGGCGCGGGATTAACACTGAAGCTTTCTTT,CASSLSYRGRGINTEAFF
TRBV5-5,TRBJ2-7,15,-,-,TGTGCCAGCAGCTTGTGGTGGGGCGACCCCTACGAGCAGTACTTC,CASSLWWGDPYEQYF
TRBV10-2,TRBJ2-2,16,TRBD1,-,TGCGCCAGCAGGGGGGGGGACAGGGGGGACACCGGGGAGCTGTTTTTT,CASRGGDRGDTGELFF
TRBV2,TRBJ1-5,15,-,-,TGTGCCAGCAGTGGGGACATCGCCATAAATCAGCCCCAGCATTTT,CASSGDIAINQPQHF
TRBV7-8,TRBJ2-5,15,-,-,TGTGCCAGCAGCTCCTCGGACTCCTCCGGGGAGACCCAGTACTTC,CASSSSDSSGETQYF
TRBV7-8,TRBJ2-7,18,TRBD1,-,TGTGCCAGCAGCTTAAATGGTCTCTCGGGACAGCCCTCCTACGAGCAGTACTTC,CASSLNGLSGQPSYEQYF
TRBV28,TRBJ1-2,15,-,few,TGTGCCAGCAGTCCCCCCGACAGTGCTCTCTATGGCTACACCTTC,CASSPPDSALYGYTF
TRBV19,TRBJ1-2,14,TRBD1,-,TGTGCCAGTAGTACGGGACAGGCGAGCTATGGCTACACCTTC,CASSTGQASYGYTF
TRBV10-3,TRBJ2-7,14,-,-,TGTGCCATCAGTGAGTCTGGGAGATTCGACGAGCAGTACTTC,CAISESGRFDEQYF
TRBV6-5,TRBJ1-1,15,-,-,TGTGCCAGCAGTTACTCCGGGGCGGGAGGGACTGAAGCTTTCTTT,CASSYSGAGGTEAFF
TRBV7-8,TRBJ1-1,15,-,-,TGTGCCAGCAGCTTAGCCACTAGGTGGGGCACTGAAGCTTTCTTT,CASSLATRWGTEAFF
TRBV11-2,TRBJ2-7,18,TRBD2,-,TGTGCCAGCAGCTTGGTCGGTGGGAGGGCCTTTTCCCCCCACGAGCAGTACTTC,CASSLVGGRAFSPHEQYF